This section outlines one TCR beta chain sequence together with its context. Its antigen is currently not known. The junction departs from the called germline gene at one end, perhaps through a read error. This specimen comes from a study of blood T cells in healthy people across ages (dated by TCRdb to the mid-2010s). A note on the overall study: In model experiments, roughly one uniquely barcoded TCR beta cDNA molecule per two T cells was captured by template switching. Using deep sequencing normalized with unique cDNA molecular identifiers, the study measured how TCR beta repertoire diversity changes with age. The donors were divided into four age groups: young (average approximately 16 years), middle-aged (around 41), aged (around 59) and long-lived (roughly 82). To avoid experimental bias, donors of different ages were distributed randomly across sequencing lanes. The study analyzed two additional independent replicas of 1 million unique cDNA reads from the same blood draw for two donors, one aged 18 to 30 and one aged 80 or older. Results the study describes overall, beyond this receptor: A strong correlation was found between observed TCR beta diversity and the percentage of naive T cells measured by flow cytometry. Observed TCR beta diversity per million T cells fell roughly linearly with age, and a significant reduction was already apparent by age roughly 40. The long-lived group showed more naive CD4+ T cells, fewer expanded clones and increased TCR diversity than the aged group, suggesting age selection. The CMV infection status of donors was not known, potentially confounding age-related changes in expanded clonotypes. Total diversity estimates from one million sequenced T cells were considered lower bounds and underestimates. Bulk unsorted PBMC profiling prevented conclusive comparison of naive and antigen-experienced compartments.

The method behind the library was 5' RACE. Sequenced using an Illumina HiSeq 2500. A second PCR of about 6 to 11 cycles was run with a J-beta primer mix and a sample-barcoded 5' primer. A template-switch 5' adaptor carrying 12 random nucleotides introduced a unique molecular identifier onto each TCR beta cDNA molecule. At least 3 million CDR3-containing paired-end reads were obtained from each sample. All of the RNA was converted into first-strand cDNA using the Mint cDNA synthesis kit, with a TRBC-specific oligonucleotide serving as the primer. Following uracil-DNA glycosylase treatment, all cDNA underwent a first 18-cycle PCR with the universal primers M1SS and BC2_uni_R. In the source study's methods: For normalization, 1 million high-quality reads were randomly selected from each sample, with every read carrying a distinct molecular identifier. Instead of being binned into consensus sequences, reads with shared molecular identifiers were discarded. MiTCR, run with a Q25 quality threshold and the strictest error-elimination algorithm, handled CDR3 identification, clonotype clustering and error correction. Lower-bound total TCR beta diversity was estimated with a nonparametric unseen species model using Euler transformation. TCRdb reprocessing: public reads trimmed at Q25 with fastp, clones called with MiXCR, in-frame beta chains kept. Rows merge per CDR3 protein into single entries with the most common DNA and genes. TCRdb, not the authors, supplied the V and J calls. The sample contains over a million distinct CDR3 sequences, 55% to 75% of them found a single time. Clones ranked in the top ten supply more than 6% of the sample.

Donors were 35 to 40 systemically healthy Caucasian individuals from Russia aged roughly 6 to 95 years. About 10 milliliters of peripheral blood were collected from each donor into EDTA-treated Vacutainer tubes. Ficoll-Paque density-gradient centrifugation was used to isolate PBMCs, with at least 6.5 million per sample. Trizol reagent was used to extract total RNA from the PBMCs, yielding at least 5 micrograms per sample. Naive CD45RAhigh/CD27high T cell percentages were measured by flow cytometry on a PBMC aliquot from every donor. This receptor was obtained from a man younger than 30 in good health. Material: blood.

At the DNA level, the sequence is TGTGCCAGCAGCCCATGGGACGGCCGCTCCTGCAATGAGCAGTTCTTC. Its protein reads: CASSPWDGRSCNEQFF. This sequence uses TRBV13 and TRBJ2-1; the D gene assignment is perhaps TRBD1 or TRBD2, with each matching 5 bases. The CDR3 starts with the cysteine, ends with the phenylalanine, and has 16 residues. This entry keeps only the CDR3 DNA: 48 bases, framed from base 1. CDR1 PRHDT and CDR2 FYEKMQ were looked up in the germline V gene (reference sequence).